These 7 T cell receptor beta chains originate from one sample sequenced in a study of Ad26.COV2.S vaccination and SARS-CoV-2 variants. Generated by immunoSEQ multiplex PCR, the TCRdb table keeps only in-frame clones and is missing some. The sample includes over 200,000 clones, roughly 90% of them seen just once. Specified treatment: some 19 received Ad26.COV2.S at low or high dose, single or two shots; about 5 received placebo; per-sample allocation not given. The investigators took samples on day 63 after the first vaccine or placebo injection. Sequenced here: peripheral blood, sampled in a trial of Ad26.COV2.S vaccine versus placebo. Receptors originate from a person between 18 and 65 years old who received the Ad26.COV2.S COVID-19 vaccine or a placebo.

The rearrangement uses TRBV19 and TRBJ2-1; 7 bases line up with TRBD1. There are 16 residues in the CDR3. Germline V gene sequence: CDR1 LNHDA, CDR2 SQIVND (reference sequence). Trimming cost V 7 bases and J 6 bases; bases outside gene matches: 15. For the CDR3, the DNA is TGTGCCAGTAACCTCGGGTCAGGGGGAAAGGGCAATGAGCAGTTCTTC. Translating it yields CASNLGSGGKGNEQFF.

V and J are TRBV5-5 and TRBJ2-7; 10 bases agree with TRBD1. CDR3 length: 16 amino acids. Losses at the gene ends were 4 bases for V and 2 bases for J; bases not matched to a gene: 9. Germline-derived CDR1 and CDR2 are SGHKS and YYEKEE (reference sequence). The CDR3 is CASSIRGGTGAYEQYF. CDR3 nucleotides: TGTGCCAGCAGCATTCGAGGCGGGACAGGGGCCTACGAGCAGTACTTC.

V usage is TRBV11-3 and J usage is TRBJ2-5; 9 bases match TRBD1. There are 15 residues in the CDR3. The germline V gene has CDR1 SGHNT and CDR2 YENEEA. V shed 5 bases and J 4 bases; nucleotides not matched to a gene: 8. The CDR3 bases are TGTGCCAGCAGCCCCGGGACAGGGAAAGGAGAGACCCAGTACTTC. Protein sequence: CASSPGTGKGETQYF. The complete variable domain, with remaining parts taken from reference TRBV11-3 and TRBJ2-5, reads EAGVVQSPRYKIIEKKQPVAFWCNPISGHNTLYWYLQNLGQGPELLIRYENEEAVDDSQLPKDRFSAERLKGVDSTLKIQPAELGDSAVYLCASSPGTGKGETQYFGPGTRLLVL.

This clone was seen a single time. The CDR3 here is CASSQVMNTGELFF. In DNA form, the CDR3 reads TGTGCCAGCAGCCAAGTAATGAACACCGGGGAGCTGTTTTTT. The V and J genes are TRBV14 and TRBJ2-2; D remains ambiguous. Trimming left V 1 base short and J 1 base short, with 4 bases between. Germline CDR1 SGHDN, CDR2 FVKESK. CDR3 length: 14 residues. Using reference TRBV14 and TRBJ2-2 for the parts outside the CDR3, the full variable domain is EAGVTQFPSHSVIEKGQTVTLRCDPISGHDNLYWYRRVMGKEIKFLLHFVKESKQDESGMPNNRFLAERTGGTYSTLKVQPAELEDSGVYFCASSQVMNTGELFFGEGSRLTVL.

V usage is TRBV14 and J usage is TRBJ1-1; perhaps TRBD1 as D (5 bases). The CDR3 is 17 amino acids. CDR1 and CDR2 from the germline V gene are SGHDN and FVKESK. V was shortened by 1 base and J by 4 bases, with 19 bases between the two germline ends. The CDR3 bases are TGTGCCAGCAGCCAAGTGACGGGACGGTCGTGGGCCACTGAAGCTTTCTTT. Its translation is CASSQVTGRSWATEAFF.

The genes are TRBV5-4 and TRBJ2-3; D unresolved. The CDR3 spans 15 residues. V was pared by 0 bases and J by 1 base, with 9 bases between. Looked up from germline, CDR1 is SGHNT and CDR2 is YYREEE (reference sequence). CDR3 residues: CASSLGTTRTDTQYF. CDR3 sequence (DNA): TGTGCCAGCAGCTTGGGTACGACCCGCACAGATACGCAGTATTTT.

This chain joins TRBV15 and TRBJ1-1; no reliable D call. V gave up 7 bases and J gave up 3 bases, with 12 bases separating them. Looked up from germline, CDR1 is LNHNV and CDR2 is YYDKDF (reference sequence). The CDR3 is 13 amino acids. CDR3 nucleotides: TGTGCCACCACAAACGGGCTTCACACTGAAGCTTTCTTT. Amino acids: CATTNGLHTEAFF.